This TCR beta chain was profiled in a study of blood T cell repertoires in COVID-19. Methods used by the authors: Amplified reference gene primers provided the basis for estimating nucleated cell counts. The protocol was immunoSEQ multiplex PCR, while the TCRdb copy is restricted to in-frame clones and leaves out a portion. V and J calls and clone size are those listed in that table; D and trimming were worked out from the DNA. The table shows about 270,000 clones, with 80% to 90% occurring only once. The CDR3 extends over 14 amino acids. Germline lookup yields CDR1 KGHDR and CDR2 SFDVKD. The V end lost 1 base, the J end lost 2 bases, and 6 bases lay between the germline ends.

The V gene is TRBV24-1, the J gene TRBJ2-3; D ambiguous. Sequencing was performed on peripheral blood. The receptor comes from a woman under 40 with COVID-19, enrolled during active disease. The CDR3 is CATSDFQSTDTQYF. The CDR3 DNA reads as TGTGCCACCAGTGATTTCCAATCCACAGATACGCAGTATTTT.